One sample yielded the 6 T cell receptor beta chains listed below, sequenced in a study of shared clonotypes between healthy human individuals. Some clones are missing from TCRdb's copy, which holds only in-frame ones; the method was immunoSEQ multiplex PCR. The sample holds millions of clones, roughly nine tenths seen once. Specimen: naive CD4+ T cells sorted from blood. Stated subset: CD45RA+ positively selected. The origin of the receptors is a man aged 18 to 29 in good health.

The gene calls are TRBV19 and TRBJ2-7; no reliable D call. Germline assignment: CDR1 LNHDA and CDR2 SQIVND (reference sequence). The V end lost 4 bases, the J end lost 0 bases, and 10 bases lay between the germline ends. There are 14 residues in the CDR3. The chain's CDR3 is CASSREYHSYEQYF. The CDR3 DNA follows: TGTGCCAGTAGTAGAGAATACCACTCCTACGAGCAGTACTTC.

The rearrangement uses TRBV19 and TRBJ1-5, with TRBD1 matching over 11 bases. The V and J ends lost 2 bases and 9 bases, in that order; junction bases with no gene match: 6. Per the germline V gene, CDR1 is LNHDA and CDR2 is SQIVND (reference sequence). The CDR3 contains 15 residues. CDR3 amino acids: CASSIRTGGVGPQHF. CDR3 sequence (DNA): TGTGCCAGTAGTATACGGACAGGGGGCGTGGGGCCCCAGCATTTT. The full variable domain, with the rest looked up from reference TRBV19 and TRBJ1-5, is DGGITQSPKYLFRKEGQNVTLSCEQNLNHDAMYWYRQDPGQGLRLIYYSQIVNDFQKGDIAEGYSVSREKKESFPLTVTSAQKNPTAFYLCASSIRTGGVGPQHFGDGTRLSIL.

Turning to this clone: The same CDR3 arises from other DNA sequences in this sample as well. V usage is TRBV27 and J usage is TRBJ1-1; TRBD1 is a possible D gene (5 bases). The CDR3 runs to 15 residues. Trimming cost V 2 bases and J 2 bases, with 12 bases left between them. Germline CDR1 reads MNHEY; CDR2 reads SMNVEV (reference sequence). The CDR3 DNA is TGTGCCAGCAGTTTACGGGCAGGGTTAAACACTGAAGCTTTCTTT. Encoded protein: CASSLRAGLNTEAFF.

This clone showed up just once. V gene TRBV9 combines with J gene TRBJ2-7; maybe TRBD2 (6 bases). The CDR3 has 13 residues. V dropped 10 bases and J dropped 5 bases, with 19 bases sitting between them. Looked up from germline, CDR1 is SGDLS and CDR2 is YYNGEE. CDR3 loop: CAGRRACRNEQYF. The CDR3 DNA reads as TGTGCCGGGCGGAGGGCCTGTCGTAACGAGCAGTACTTC. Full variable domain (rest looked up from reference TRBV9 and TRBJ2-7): DSGVTQTPKHLITATGQRVTLRCSPRSGDLSVYWYQQSLDQGLQFLIQYYNGEERAKGNILERFSAQQFPDLHSELNLSSLELGDSALYFCAGRRACRNEQYFGPGTRLTVT.

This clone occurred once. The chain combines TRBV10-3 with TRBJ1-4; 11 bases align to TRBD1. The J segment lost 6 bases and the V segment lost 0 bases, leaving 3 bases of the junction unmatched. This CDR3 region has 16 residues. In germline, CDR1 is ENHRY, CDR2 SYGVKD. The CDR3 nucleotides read TGTGCCATCAGTGAGTCACCGGGACAGGGGGATGAAAAACTGTTTTTT. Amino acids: CAISESPGQGDEKLFF.

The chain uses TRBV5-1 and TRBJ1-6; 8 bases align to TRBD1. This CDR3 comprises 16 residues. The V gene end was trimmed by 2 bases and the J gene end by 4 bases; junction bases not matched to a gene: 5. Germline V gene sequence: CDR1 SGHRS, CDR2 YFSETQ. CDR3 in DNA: TGCGCCAGCAGCTTTGGACAGGGAGCATATAATTCACCCCTCCACTTT. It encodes CASSFGQGAYNSPLHF.